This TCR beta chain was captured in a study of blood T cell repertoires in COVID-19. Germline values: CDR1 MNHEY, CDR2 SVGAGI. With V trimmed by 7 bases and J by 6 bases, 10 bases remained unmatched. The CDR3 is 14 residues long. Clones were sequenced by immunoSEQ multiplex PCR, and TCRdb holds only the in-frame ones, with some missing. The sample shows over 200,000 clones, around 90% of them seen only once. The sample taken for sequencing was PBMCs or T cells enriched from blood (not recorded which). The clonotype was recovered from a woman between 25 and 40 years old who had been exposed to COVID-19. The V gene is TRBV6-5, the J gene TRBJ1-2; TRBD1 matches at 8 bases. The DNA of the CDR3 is TGTGCCAGCAATACCGGGACAGGAGTTCATGGCTACACCTTC. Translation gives CASNTGTGVHGYTF.